This T cell receptor (beta chain) was sequenced during a study of early T cells in non-severe SARS-CoV-2 infection. In the study overall: Sequencing input comprised bulk RNA from unsorted whole blood; chain pairing was not available. Whole-study findings and limits: Using VDJdb, the matching emphasized anti-spike CD8 responses while missing private and CD4 specificities.

Researchers tagged individual cDNA molecules with unique molecular identifiers. One entry per CDR3 protein, called by TCRdb with MiXCR from the 5' RACE reads. The profile shows roughly 50,000 distinct CDR3 sequences, 8.2% of them singletons. This clonotype was counted ten times or more. Its antigen is unidentified. The CDR3 consists of 12 residues. Per germline, CDR1 DFQATT and CDR2 SNEGSKA (reference sequence). Between the trimmed V and J ends, which lost 3 bases and 6 bases, there was a span of 8 bases. The sequenced material came from whole blood. The TCR sequence derives from an adult who was a healthcare worker with PCR-confirmed SARS-CoV-2 infection or an uninfected control (not recorded which). The V and J genes are TRBV20-1 and TRBJ2-2; D gene uncertain. CDR3 DNA sequence: TGCAGTGCTAGTGATGGGCCCGGGGAGCTGTTTTTT. Amino acid sequence: CSASDGPGELFF.